These 17 T cell receptor beta chains were all obtained from the same sample, sequenced in a study of cytomegalovirus exposure and HLA in healthy donors. The PCR used 60 Vbeta and 13 Jbeta primers. Assay used: immunoSEQ multiplex PCR; TCRdb lists only in-frame clones, some missing. Among some 200,000 clones listed, around 74% were seen once. Sequencing used PBMCs. These receptors were taken from a girl between 5 and 17 years old in good health and CMV-seropositive.

The J gene is TRBJ1-4, the V gene TRBV5-5, with TRBD1 identical over 12 bases. CDR3 length: 17 residues. V lost 5 bases to trimming and J lost 5 bases; unmatched junction nucleotides: 10. The V gene's germline CDR1 is SGHKS and CDR2 YYEKEE (reference sequence). The CDR3, as DNA: TGTGCCAGCAGGCCCGGGACAGGGGGCCCTCTGAATGAAAAACTGTTTTTT. Its protein is CASRPGTGGPLNEKLFF.

The chain employs TRBV4-3 and TRBJ2-1, with TRBD1 identical over 9 bases. The germline CDR1 and CDR2 sequences are LGHNA and YSLEER. Trimming removed 0 bases from V and 5 bases from J; junction bases left unmatched: 8. The CDR3 is 17 amino acids. The CDR3 region has the DNA TGCGCCAGCAGCCAAGATTACTGGGACAGGGTGAACAATGAGCAGTTCTTC. Amino acid sequence: CASSQDYWDRVNNEQFF.

The J gene is TRBJ1-2, the V gene TRBV6-1; TRBD1 matches 7 bases. With V trimmed by 4 bases and J by 10 bases, 18 bases remained unmatched. CDR3 length: 16 amino acids. Germline V gives CDR1 MNHNS, CDR2 SASEGT. The CDR3 sequence is CASSGGQTMPPGDYTF. The CDR3 DNA is TGTGCCAGCAGTGGGGGACAGACGATGCCGCCGGGTGACTACACCTTC.

The rearrangement links TRBV4-1 to TRBJ1-1; 9 bases map to TRBD1. The CDR3 consists of 15 residues. The trim removed 3 bases at V and 5 bases at J, leaving 7 bases unmatched. From germline, CDR1 is MGHRA and CDR2 YSYEKL. Written as DNA, the CDR3 is TGCGCCAGCAGCCAGGAAGGACAGGGGTGGACTGAAGCTTTCTTT. Translated: CASSQEGQGWTEAFF.

The chain combines TRBV12-2 with TRBJ2-7; the tabulated D call, TRBD2, remains unverified against the DNA. TRBV12-2 is shown as a pseudogene. This CDR3 comprises 15 residues. DNA of the CDR3: TGTGCAAGTCGCTTAGTCCTAGCGGGGGCCTACGAGCAGTACTTC. It translates to CASRLVLAGAYEQYF.

This chain joins TRBV5-6 and TRBJ2-5; D is unresolved. CDR1 is SGHDT, CDR2 YYEEEE, per germline. Trimming removed 4 bases at V and 5 bases at J, with 18 bases between. CDR3 size: 15 residues. CDR3 in DNA: TGTGCCAGCAGCCGATTCCCCTTGGGCTCCGAGACCCAGTACTTC. Translation gives CASSRFPLGSETQYF.

CDR3 sequence reads: CASGLVGGVQFF. The DNA of the CDR3 is TGTGCTAGTGGTTTGGTAGGAGGGGTGCAGTTCTTC. V is TRBV12-5 and J is TRBJ2-1; D possibly corresponds to TRBD2 (6 bases). This CDR3 contains 12 residues. V was trimmed by 0 bases and J by 12 bases, leaving 9 bases between them. In germline, CDR1 is LGHNT, CDR2 FRNRAP.

The gene calls are TRBV25-1 and TRBJ1-3, with TRBD1 matching over 10 bases. Germline V gene data show CDR1 as MGHDK and CDR2 as SYGVNS. With 8 bases clipped from V and 14 bases from J, the junction kept 9 bases outside the gene matches. This CDR3 region has 12 residues. The chain's CDR3 is CASGKGQGPLYF. The CDR3 DNA is TGTGCCAGCGGGAAGGGACAGGGGCCCCTATATTTT.

The chain links TRBV19 to TRBJ2-7; 11 bases are a match to TRBD2. Trimming removed 4 bases from V and 1 base from J; junction bases left unmatched: 3. This CDR3 spans 15 amino acids. From germline, CDR1 is LNHDA and CDR2 SQIVND (reference sequence). This CDR3 reads CASSKLAGGSYEQYF. Here the CDR3 DNA reads TGTGCCAGTAGTAAGTTAGCGGGGGGGTCCTACGAGCAGTACTTC.

The J gene is TRBJ2-7, the V gene TRBV19; 10 bases are shared with TRBD2. Germline-derived CDR1 and CDR2 are LNHDA and SQIVND (reference sequence). V lost 8 bases to trimming and J lost 4 bases; unmatched junction nucleotides: 8. The CDR3 spans 14 residues. CDR3 DNA sequence: TGTGCCAGTGCCCGGACTAGCGGACTATACGAGCAGTACTTC. Translating gives CASARTSGLYEQYF. The full variable domain, rest sourced from reference TRBV19 and TRBJ2-7, is DGGITQSPKYLFRKEGQNVTLSCEQNLNHDAMYWYRQDPGQGLRLIYYSQIVNDFQKGDIAEGYSVSREKKESFPLTVTSAQKNPTAFYLCASARTSGLYEQYFGPGTRLTVT.

This chain links TRBV4-1 with TRBJ2-1, with 12 bases lining up with TRBD1. The trim removed 4 bases at V and 7 bases at J, leaving 8 bases unmatched. There are 16 residues in the CDR3. Germline-derived CDR1 and CDR2 are MGHRA and YSYEKL. The CDR3 loop reads CASSRVGTGGNNEQFF. DNA for the CDR3: TGCGCCAGCAGCCGAGTTGGGACAGGGGGCAATAATGAGCAGTTCTTC.

V is TRBV6-6 and J is TRBJ1-2; the D is unclear. The length of the CDR3 is 13 residues. The V and J ends lost 6 bases and 6 bases respectively, with 14 bases between them. Germline lookup yields CDR1 MNHNY and CDR2 SVGAGI (reference sequence). Here the CDR3 DNA reads TGTGCCAGCAGCCAAATCGGGTCTGATGGCTACACCTTC. This encodes CASSQIGSDGYTF.

The CDR3 DNA reads as TGCGCCAGCAGCCCTACAGGGGGTTCACCCCTCCACTTT. Protein sequence: CASSPTGGSPLHF. The rearrangement joins TRBV4-3 to TRBJ1-6, with 8 bases lining up with TRBD1. This CDR3 is 13 amino acids long. V dropped 4 bases and J dropped 9; count of bases not matched to a gene: 2. Germline CDR1 is LGHNA and CDR2 is YSLEER.

This rearrangement joins TRBV6-8 to TRBJ1-5; D is unclear. V dropped 8 bases and J dropped 4 bases, with 3 bases sitting between them. The CDR3 has 10 residues. Germline assignment: CDR1 MNHGY and CDR2 SAAAGT. CDR3 protein: CASLNQPQHF. Written as DNA, the CDR3 is TGTGCCAGCCTTAATCAGCCCCAGCATTTT.

This rearrangement joins TRBV10-2 to TRBJ2-7; no clear D gene. Germline CDR1 WSHSY, CDR2 SAAADI. This CDR3 is built from 14 residues. Deletions cut 2 bases from V and 2 bases from J, with 10 bases between. CDR3 bases: TGCGCCAGCAGTGAGCGGGTGCTACCCTACGAGCAGTACTTC. It is translated as CASSERVLPYEQYF.

V gene TRBV10-3 combines with J gene TRBJ2-1; 8 positions agree with TRBD1. With 10 bases clipped from V and 8 bases from J, the junction kept 19 bases outside the gene matches. CDR3 length equals 16 residues. The germline gives CDR1 ENHRY, CDR2 SYGVKD. In nucleotides, the CDR3 is TGTGCCACCAATCCTTTTACAGGGGGGCCGGGGGATGAGCAGTTCTTC. This sequence encodes CATNPFTGGPGDEQFF.

The chain couples TRBV30 to TRBJ2-5, with TRBD2 identical over 7 bases. Germline V CDR1 and CDR2: GTSNPN, SVGIG (reference sequence). This CDR3 is built from 14 residues. V gave up 1 base and J gave up 5 bases; unmatched junction bases: 7. CDR3 loop: CAWSAGLVWETQYF. CDR3 DNA: TGTGCCTGGAGTGCCGGACTAGTTTGGGAGACCCAGTACTTC.